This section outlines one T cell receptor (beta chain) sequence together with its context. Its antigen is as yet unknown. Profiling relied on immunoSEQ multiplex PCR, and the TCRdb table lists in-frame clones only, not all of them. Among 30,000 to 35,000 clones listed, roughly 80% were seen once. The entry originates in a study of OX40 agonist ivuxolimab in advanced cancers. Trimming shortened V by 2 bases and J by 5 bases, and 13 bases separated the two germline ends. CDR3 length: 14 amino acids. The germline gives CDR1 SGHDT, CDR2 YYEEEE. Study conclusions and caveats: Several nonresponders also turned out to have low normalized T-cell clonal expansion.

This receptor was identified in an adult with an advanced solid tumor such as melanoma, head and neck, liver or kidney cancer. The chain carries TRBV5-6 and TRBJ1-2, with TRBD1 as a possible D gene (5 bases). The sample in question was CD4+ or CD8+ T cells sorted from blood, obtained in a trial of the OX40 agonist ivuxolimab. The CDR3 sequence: CASSFLGEGYGYTF. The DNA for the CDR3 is TGTGCCAGCAGCTTTCTAGGGGAGGGTTATGGCTACACCTTC. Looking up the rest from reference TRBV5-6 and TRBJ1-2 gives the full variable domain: DAGVTQSPTHLIKTRGQQVTLRCSPKSGHDTVSWYQQALGQGPQFIFQYYEEEERQRGNFPDRFSGHQFPNYSSELNVNALLLGDSALYLCASSFLGEGYGYTFGSGTRLTVV.